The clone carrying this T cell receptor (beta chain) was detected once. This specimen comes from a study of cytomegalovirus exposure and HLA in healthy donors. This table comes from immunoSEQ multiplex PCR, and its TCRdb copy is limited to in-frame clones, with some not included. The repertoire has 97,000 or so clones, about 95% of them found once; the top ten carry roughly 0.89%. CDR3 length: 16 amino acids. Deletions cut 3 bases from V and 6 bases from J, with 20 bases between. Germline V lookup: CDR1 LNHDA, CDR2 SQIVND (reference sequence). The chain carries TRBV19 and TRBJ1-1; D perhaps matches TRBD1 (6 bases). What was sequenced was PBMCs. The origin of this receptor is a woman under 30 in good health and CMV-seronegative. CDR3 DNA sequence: TGTGCCAGTAGTATTACCCCATGGCAGGGGCAATCTGAAGCTTTCTTT. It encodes CASSITPWQGQSEAFF.